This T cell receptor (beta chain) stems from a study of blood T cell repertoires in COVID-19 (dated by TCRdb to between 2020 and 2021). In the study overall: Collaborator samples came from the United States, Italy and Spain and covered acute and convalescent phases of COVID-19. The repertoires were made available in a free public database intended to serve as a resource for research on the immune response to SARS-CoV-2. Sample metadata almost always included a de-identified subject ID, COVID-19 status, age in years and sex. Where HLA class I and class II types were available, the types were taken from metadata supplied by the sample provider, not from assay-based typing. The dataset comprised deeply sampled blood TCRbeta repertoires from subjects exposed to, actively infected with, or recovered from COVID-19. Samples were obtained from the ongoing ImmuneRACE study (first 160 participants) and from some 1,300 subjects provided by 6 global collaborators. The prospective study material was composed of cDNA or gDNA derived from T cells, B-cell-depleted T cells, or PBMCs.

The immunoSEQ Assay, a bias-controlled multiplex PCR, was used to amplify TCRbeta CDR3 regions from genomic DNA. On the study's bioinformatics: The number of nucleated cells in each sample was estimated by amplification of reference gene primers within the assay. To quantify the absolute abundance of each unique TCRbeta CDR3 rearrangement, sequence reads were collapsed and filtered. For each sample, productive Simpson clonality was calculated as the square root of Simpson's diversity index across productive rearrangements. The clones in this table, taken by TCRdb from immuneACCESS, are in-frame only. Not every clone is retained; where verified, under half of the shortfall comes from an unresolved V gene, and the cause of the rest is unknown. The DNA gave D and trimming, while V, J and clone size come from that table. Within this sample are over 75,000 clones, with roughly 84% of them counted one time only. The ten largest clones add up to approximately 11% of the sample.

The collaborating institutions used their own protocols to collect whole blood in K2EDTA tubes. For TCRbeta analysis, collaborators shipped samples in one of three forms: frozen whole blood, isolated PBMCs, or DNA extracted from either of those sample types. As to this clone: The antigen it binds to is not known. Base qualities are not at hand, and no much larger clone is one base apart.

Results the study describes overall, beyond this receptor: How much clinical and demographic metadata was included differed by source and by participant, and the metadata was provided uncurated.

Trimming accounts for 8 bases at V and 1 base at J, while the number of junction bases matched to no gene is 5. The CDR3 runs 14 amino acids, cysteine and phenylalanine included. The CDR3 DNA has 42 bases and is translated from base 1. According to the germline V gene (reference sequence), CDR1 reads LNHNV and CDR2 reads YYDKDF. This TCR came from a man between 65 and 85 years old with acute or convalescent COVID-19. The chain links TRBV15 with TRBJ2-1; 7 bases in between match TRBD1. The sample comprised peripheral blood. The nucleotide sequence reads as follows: TGTGCCACCTCCAGGGGGTTTTCCTACAATGAGCAGTTCTTC. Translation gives CATSRGFSYNEQFF.